This passage covers 4 T cell receptor beta chains from one sample sequenced in a study of blood T cells in healthy people across ages. Together with a sample-barcoded 5' primer, a J-beta primer mix was included in a second PCR lasting 7 to 11 cycles. Each CDR3 protein gets one entry after TCRdb re-called the 5' RACE reads with MiXCR. This table holds hundreds of thousands of distinct CDR3 sequences, about 34% found once. The sequencing sample was made of blood. The receptor set was obtained from a woman of 80 years or more in good health.

The chain recombines TRBV20-1 with TRBJ2-1; TRBD2 agrees at 8 bases. The germline CDR1 and CDR2 sequences are DFQATT and SNEGSKA (reference sequence). The ends lost 6 bases at V and 8 bases at J; junction bases unmatched: 12. The CDR3 length is 14 residues. In DNA form, the CDR3 reads TGCAGTGCCCAAGCCGGGACTAGAAGGGATGAGCAGTTCTTC. The encoded protein is CSAQAGTRRDEQFF.

This clonotype occurred many times. The chain joins TRBV28 to TRBJ2-5; no reliable D call. Looked up from germline, CDR1 is MDHEN and CDR2 is SYDVKM. CDR3 length equals 15 residues. Trimming took off 1 base at V and 0 bases at J, with 9 bases between the two ends. The CDR3 DNA sequence: TGTGCCAGCAGTTTATCGGCCCCGAACCAAGAGACCCAGTACTTC. It encodes CASSLSAPNQETQYF.

This clonotype was observed many times. The chain couples TRBV5-1 to TRBJ2-7, with a tentative D call TRBD1 (6 bases). This CDR3 has 15 residues. The germline V and J ends were trimmed by 4 bases and 1 base, with 15 bases remaining between them. The germline V gene encodes CDR1 SGHRS and CDR2 YFSETQ. The CDR3 protein is CASSIQGSLSYEQYF. The CDR3 DNA follows: TGCGCCAGCAGCATCCAGGGGTCATTGTCCTACGAGCAGTACTTC.

The rearrangement links TRBV2 to TRBJ1-4, with 7 bases fitting TRBD1. Per the germline V gene, CDR1 is SNHLY and CDR2 is FYNNEI. CDR3 length: 16 amino acids. With 8 bases clipped from V and 0 bases from J, the junction kept 9 bases outside the gene matches. This CDR3 is CASARDSLATNEKLFF. For the CDR3, the DNA is TGTGCCAGCGCCCGGGACAGCCTTGCAACTAATGAAAAACTGTTTTTT.